This entry lists 5 T cell receptor beta chains sequenced from one sample in a study of human T cells and chemical hapten exposure (dated by TCRdb to the early 2020s). The library was built by means of RACE. Sequencing relied on a NextSeq 500. Using fastp at Q25 and MiXCR, TCRdb reprocessed the public reads and kept productive beta chains. Every entry covers one CDR3 protein and lists the most common genes and DNA from its rows. Present in this sample are roughly 120,000 distinct CDR3 sequences, less than 10% of which were seen just once. Together, the top ten hold about 3.4% of the sample. The label giving this sample's time point can be read as: patch test 2, 6 weeks after DPC sensitization. The label giving this sample's treatment or condition can be read as: therapeutic diphenylcyclopropenone sensitization with weekly scalp DPC. Material: whole blood, obtained in connection with sensitization to the hapten diphenylcyclopropenone (DPC). These receptors came from a woman aged 40 to 50 with alopecia areata. Some clones in this sample may be carry-over from other donors' samples.

This clonotype was detected only a few times. This CDR3 is CASSVGTGYSPLHF. DNA of the CDR3: TGTGCCAGCAGTGTCGGGACAGGGTATTCACCCCTCCACTTT. The chain carries TRBV12-3 or TRBV12-4 and TRBJ1-6; 9 nucleotides align to TRBD1. With 5 bases clipped from V and 8 bases from J, the junction kept 4 bases outside the gene matches. The CDR3 runs to 14 residues.

Only a few counts were recorded for this clonotype. The chain recombines TRBV5-4 with TRBJ2-6, with 8 bases aligning to TRBD1. Germline V gene sequence: CDR1 SGHNT, CDR2 YYREEE (reference sequence). The CDR3 totals 17 residues. The V and J ends lost 2 bases and 0 bases, in that order; junction bases with no gene match: 4. For the CDR3, the DNA is TGTGCCAGCAGCTTCCGGGACAGGATCTCTGGGGCCAACGTCCTGACTTTC. Amino acid sequence: CASSFRDRISGANVLTF.

This clonotype was seen only once. The J gene is TRBJ1-1, the V gene TRBV9; 10 bases map to TRBD1. V dropped 4 bases and J dropped 5; count of bases not matched to a gene: 11. This CDR3 is 16 amino acids long. Germline CDR1 reads SGDLS; CDR2 reads YYNGEE. DNA of the CDR3: TGTGCCAGCAGCCCCCGGGACAGGGGATTATGGACTGAAGCTTTCTTT. Protein product: CASSPRDRGLWTEAFF.

This clonotype turned up a few times. V gene TRBV7-9 combines with J gene TRBJ2-1; no firm D call. The germline V gene has CDR1 SEHNR and CDR2 FQNEAQ (reference sequence). Trimming removed 4 bases at V and 4 bases at J, with 17 bases between. CDR3 length: 16 amino acids. CDR3 nucleotide sequence: TGTGCCAGCAGCTCCCGGACGGTGCTCCCGTACAATGAGCAGTTCTTC. The encoded protein is CASSSRTVLPYNEQFF. The full variable domain, completed using reference TRBV7-9 and TRBJ2-1, is DTGVSQNPRHKITKRGQNVTFRCDPISEHNRLYWYRQTLGQGPEFLTYFQNEAQLEKSRLLSDRFSAERPKGSFSTLEIQRTEQGDSAMYLCASSSRTVLPYNEQFFGPGTRLTVL.

In this sample, this clonotype turned up a few times. The chain couples TRBV12-3 or TRBV12-4 to TRBJ2-7; 7 nucleotides line up with TRBD1. The CDR3 is made up of 13 amino acids. Losses at the gene ends were 5 bases for V and 6 bases for J; bases not matched to a gene: 7. Here the CDR3 DNA reads TGTGCCAGCAGTCCGACAGGGTATAGCGAGCAGTACTTC. It encodes CASSPTGYSEQYF.